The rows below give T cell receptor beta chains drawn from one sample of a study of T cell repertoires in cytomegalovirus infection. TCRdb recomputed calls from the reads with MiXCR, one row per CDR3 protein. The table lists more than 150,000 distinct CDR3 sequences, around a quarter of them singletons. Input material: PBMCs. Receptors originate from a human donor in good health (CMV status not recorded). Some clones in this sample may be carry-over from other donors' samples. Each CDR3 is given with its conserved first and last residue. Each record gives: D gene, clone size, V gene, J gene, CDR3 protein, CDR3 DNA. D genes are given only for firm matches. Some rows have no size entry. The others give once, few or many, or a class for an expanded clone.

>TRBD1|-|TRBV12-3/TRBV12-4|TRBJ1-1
CASSQDRSGTEAFF
TGTGCCAGCAGCCAGGACAGGAGTGGCACTGAAGCTTTCTTT
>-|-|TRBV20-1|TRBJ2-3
CSAPNGLSLFTDTQYF
TGCAGTGCTCCAAACGGACTGTCCCTATTCACAGATACGCAGTATTTT
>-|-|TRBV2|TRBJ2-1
CASSDKGPGLGRNEQFF
TGTGCCAGCAGTGACAAGGGCCCGGGGTTGGGTCGGAATGAGCAGTTCTTC
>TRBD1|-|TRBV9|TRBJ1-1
CASSTGTGGTEAFF
TGTGCCAGCAGCACCGGGACAGGTGGAACTGAAGCTTTCTTT
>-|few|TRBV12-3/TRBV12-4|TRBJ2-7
CASSLYLTDEQYF
TGTGCCAGCAGTCTCTACCTGACTGATGAGCAGTACTTC
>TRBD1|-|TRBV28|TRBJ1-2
CASSPGQGAYGYTF
TGTGCCAGCAGTCCCGGACAGGGGGCCTATGGCTACACCTTC
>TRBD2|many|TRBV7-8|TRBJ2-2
CASSLGGLAGGRSTGELFF
TGTGCCAGCAGCTTAGGAGGACTAGCGGGAGGGCGTAGCACCGGGGAGCTGTTTTTT
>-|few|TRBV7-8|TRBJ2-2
CASSLAYGKNTGELFF
TGTGCCAGCAGCTTAGCATACGGCAAGAACACCGGGGAGCTGTTTTTT
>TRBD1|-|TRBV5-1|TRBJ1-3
CASCTGQSGNTIYF
TGCGCCAGTTGCACGGGACAGTCTGGAAACACCATATATTTT
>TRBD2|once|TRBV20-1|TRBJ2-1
CSARSWTSGRGYYNEQFF
TGCAGTGCTAGATCTTGGACTAGCGGAAGGGGGTACTACAATGAGCAGTTCTTC
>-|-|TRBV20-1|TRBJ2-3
CSASKGDNTDTQYF
TGCAGTGCTAGTAAAGGGGATAACACAGATACGCAGTATTTT
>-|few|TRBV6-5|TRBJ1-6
CASSYSWASNSPLHF
TGTGCCAGCAGTTACTCTTGGGCGAGTAATTCACCCCTCCACTTT
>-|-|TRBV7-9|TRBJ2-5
CASSQRTGGETQYF
TGTGCCAGCAGTCAACGGACCGGAGGAGAGACCCAGTACTTC
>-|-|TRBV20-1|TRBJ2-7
CSAQAADRSTYEQYF
TGCAGTGCTCAGGCAGCCGACAGGTCAACCTACGAGCAGTACTTC
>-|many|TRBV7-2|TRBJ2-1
CASSPPLQVRNEQFF
TGTGCCAGCAGCCCGCCCCTTCAAGTGCGGAATGAGCAGTTCTTC